A single sample is the source of the 9 T cell receptor beta chains below, sequenced in a study of T cells in Graves' hyperthyroidism and ophthalmopathy. Amplified regions were TCR beta CDR3 sequences from RNA transcripts. The HTBI primer set served for first-round RT-PCR of the TCR CDR3. TCRdb independently ran MiXCR on the multiplex PCR reads; one entry per CDR3 protein. The data hold more than 600,000 distinct CDR3 sequences, with about 17% observed a single time. The sample was blood. The receptor source for this set is a man younger than 35 with Graves' hyperthyroidism.

This clonotype was detected ten times or more. V usage is TRBV11-3 and J usage is TRBJ2-5, with D possibly called TRBD1 or TRBD2 (5 bases each). V was cut by 2 bases and J by 9 bases, with 13 bases left in between. The CDR3 has 13 residues. Germline-derived CDR1 and CDR2 are SGHNT and YENEEA. The CDR3: CASSLLRGTAQYF. The CDR3, as DNA: TGTGCCAGCAGCTTACTCCGTGGGACGGCCCAGTACTTC.

The J gene is TRBJ2-2, the V gene TRBV29-1; 10 positions match TRBD2. This CDR3 contains 18 residues. Germline V gives CDR1 SQVTM, CDR2 ANQGSEA. J gave up 1 base and V 3 bases, and 11 bases lay outside the gene matches. The DNA of the CDR3 is TGCAGCGTTGAGGTCGAGCGGGGGGGTATAAAGAACACCGGGGAGCTGTTTTTT. This codes for CSVEVERGGIKNTGELFF.

This clonotype was detected only a few times. CDR3 DNA sequence: TGCGCCAGCAGCTTGGCTAGCGGGACCCCCTACGAGCAGTACTTC. Its translation is CASSLASGTPYEQYF. This rearrangement joins TRBV5-1 to TRBJ2-7, with 9 nucleotides matching TRBD2. This CDR3 has 15 residues. The trim removed 0 bases at V and 2 bases at J, leaving 3 bases unmatched. CDR1 and CDR2 (germline): SGHRS, YFSETQ. Complete variable domain (other parts from reference TRBV5-1 and TRBJ2-7): KAGVTQTPRYLIKTRGQQVTLSCSPISGHRSVSWYQQTPGQGLQFLFEYFSETQRNKGNFPGRFSGRQFSNSRSEMNVSTLELGDSALYLCASSLASGTPYEQYFGPGTRLTVT.

This clonotype was picked up many times. The CDR3 sequence is CASSQGPGLNTEAFF. DNA of the CDR3: TGTGCCAGCAGCCAAGGGCCTGGGTTGAACACTGAAGCTTTCTTT. The rearrangement links TRBV3-1 to TRBJ1-1; D is unresolved. The CDR3 is 15 amino acids. The V gene's germline CDR1 is LGHDT and CDR2 YNNKEL (reference sequence). V was clipped by 1 base and J by 0 bases, with 9 bases between them.

The chain combines TRBV7-9 with TRBJ1-1; D is uncertain. Germline values: CDR1 SEHNR, CDR2 FQNEAQ (reference sequence). V lost 5 bases, J lost 3 bases, and 16 bases lay in between. The CDR3 has 15 amino acids. The CDR3 nucleotides read TGTGCCAGCAGCCCCATCTCAGTCTGGGACACTGAAGCTTTCTTT. Protein: CASSPISVWDTEAFF.

This clonotype came up a few times. The V call is TRBV9, the J call TRBJ2-7, with TRBD1 identical over 10 bases. The V gene's germline CDR1 is SGDLS and CDR2 YYNGEE. CDR3 length: 14 amino acids. J lost 6 bases, V lost 3 bases, and 6 bases had no gene match. The chain's CDR3 is CASSDGDRGFEQYF. DNA for the CDR3: TGTGCCAGCAGCGATGGGGACAGGGGATTCGAGCAGTACTTC.

In its sample, this clonotype was seen a few times. DNA for the CDR3: TGCAGCGTCAGGACAGGGGGCGCTAACTATGGCTACACCTTC. It is translated as CSVRTGGANYGYTF. This chain connects TRBV29-1 to TRBJ1-2; 11 positions match TRBD1. The V gene's germline CDR1 is SQVTM and CDR2 ANQGSEA. The CDR3 spans 14 residues. With V trimmed by 6 bases and J by 0 bases, 3 bases remained unmatched.

This clonotype was counted at least ten times. V and J are TRBV12-3 or TRBV12-4 and TRBJ1-3; D is undetermined. CDR3 length: 11 residues. The V end was cut by 2 bases, the J end by 8 bases, with 4 bases between. The CDR3, as DNA: TGTGCCAGCAGTTTAAGAGACACCATATATTTT. Protein sequence: CASSLRDTIYF.

This clonotype was seen at least ten times. The chain links TRBV7-2 to TRBJ1-5; D unclear. Germline V gene lookup returns CDR1 SGHTA and CDR2 FQGNSA. The CDR3 contains 15 residues. V was clipped by 4 bases and J by 2 bases, with 12 bases between them. CDR3 protein: CASSSGGMGNQPQHF. The CDR3 DNA reads as TGTGCCAGCAGCTCAGGAGGTATGGGCAATCAGCCCCAGCATTTT.